This T cell receptor beta chain was recovered during a study of blood T cell repertoires in COVID-19. Assay used: immunoSEQ multiplex PCR; TCRdb lists only in-frame clones, some missing. Among tens of thousands of clones listed, 88% were seen once. This sequence originates from a woman older than 75 with acute or convalescent COVID-19. The sample taken for sequencing was peripheral blood.

The CDR3 DNA sequence: TGTGCCAGCAGCCAGACAGGGAAGCAGTACTTC. Encoded protein: CASSQTGKQYF. V usage is TRBV14 and J usage is TRBJ2-7, with TRBD1 matching 7 bases. This CDR3 comprises 11 residues. The germline CDR1 and CDR2 sequences are SGHDN and FVKESK. After removal of 3 bases from V and 8 bases from J, the junction contained 1 base not matched to a gene.